One and the same sample provided the 17 T cell receptor beta chains below, sequenced in a study of T-cell reconstitution after alpha-beta-depleted transplantation in children. Unique molecular identifiers were built into the TCRbeta library. TCRdb re-called the PCR reads with MiXCR, one entry per CDR3 protein. The data hold 240,000 or so distinct CDR3 sequences, with 12% observed a single time. Material: PBMCs from the stem cell graft donor, obtained from the stem cell graft. The receptors stem from a human donor who donated a stem cell graft to a child with acute lymphoblastic leukemia.

This clonotype was picked up many times. The chain carries TRBV27 and TRBJ1-5; tentatively, D is TRBD1 (6 bases). The V end was cut by 0 bases, the J end by 4 bases, with 7 bases between. CDR1 is MNHEY, CDR2 SMNVEV, per germline (reference sequence). This CDR3 region has 14 residues. The CDR3 sequence: CASSLSRGNQPQHF. The CDR3 DNA reads as TGTGCCAGCAGTTTATCGAGGGGGAATCAGCCCCAGCATTTT.

This clonotype was seen repeatedly, ten times or more. The chain recombines TRBV20-1 with TRBJ2-7; 8 nucleotides agree with TRBD1. Germline CDR1 is DFQATT and CDR2 is SNEGSKA (reference sequence). The CDR3 has 13 residues. Trimming removed 6 bases from V and 2 bases from J; junction bases left unmatched: 6. The CDR3 DNA follows: TGCAGTGCACGGGGACAGGCCACCTACGAGCAGTACTTC. This translates into CSARGQATYEQYF.

In this sample, this clonotype turned up many times. V is TRBV11-2 and J is TRBJ2-7, with TRBD1 matching over 7 bases. The V gene end was trimmed by 3 bases and the J gene end by 1 base; junction bases not matched to a gene: 6. The germline V gene has CDR1 SGHAT and CDR2 FQNNGV. The CDR3 covers 15 residues. CDR3: CASSFRGDSSYEQYF. Here the CDR3 DNA reads TGTGCCAGCAGCTTCCGAGGGGACAGTTCCTACGAGCAGTACTTC.

This chain links TRBV19 with TRBJ1-5, with TRBD1 matching over 9 bases. CDR3 length: 15 amino acids. The germline V gene has CDR1 LNHDA and CDR2 SQIVND (reference sequence). V was pared by 3 bases and J by 6 bases, with 6 bases of the junction left unmatched. Written as DNA, the CDR3 is TGTGCCAGTAGTATGGGAGACAGGGGGGTTCAGCCCCAGCATTTT. This gives the protein CASSMGDRGVQPQHF.

In this sample, this clonotype turned up a few times. In DNA, the CDR3 is TGTGCCAGCAGACGTACAGGGGAGGGGTCCCAGTACTTC. Its protein product is CASRRTGEGSQYF. This chain links TRBV6-1 with TRBJ2-5, with D perhaps given as TRBD1 or TRBD2 (7 bases each). Deletions cut 6 bases from V and 9 bases from J, with 17 bases between. Germline assignment: CDR1 MNHNS and CDR2 SASEGT. The CDR3 runs to 13 residues.

Ten or more counts support this clonotype. In nucleotides, the CDR3 is TGTGCCATCCTCGGGGGAACCGGGGAGCTGTTTTTT. It codes for CAILGGTGELFF. The chain employs TRBV9 and TRBJ2-2; possibly TRBD2 for D (6 bases). The CDR3 has 12 amino acids. V was trimmed by 9 bases and J by 5 bases, leaving 11 bases between them. CDR1 is SGDLS and CDR2 is YYNGEE in the germline V gene.

This clonotype was seen ten or more times. This chain's CDR3 is CASSQGQGSSPLHF. CDR3 coding DNA: TGTGCCAGCAGCCAAGGACAGGGGAGCTCACCCCTCCACTTT. V and J are TRBV7-9 and TRBJ1-6, with 9 bases aligning to TRBD1. CDR3 length: 14 residues. The V gene end was trimmed by 5 bases and the J gene end by 10 bases; junction bases not matched to a gene: 6. Germline V lookup: CDR1 SEHNR, CDR2 FQNEAQ (reference sequence).

This clonotype was seen more than once but under ten times. The chain uses TRBV10-3 and TRBJ2-1, with D unresolved. The CDR3 totals 16 residues. The germline V gene encodes CDR1 ENHRY and CDR2 SYGVKD. Trimming removed 0 bases from V and 0 bases from J, with 9 bases in between. The CDR3 reads CAISESQARSYNEQFF. The CDR3 nucleotides read TGTGCCATCAGTGAGTCGCAGGCCCGCTCCTACAATGAGCAGTTCTTC.

This clonotype appeared many times. V and J are TRBV10-3 and TRBJ2-3; D might be TRBD1 (5 bases). Per germline, CDR1 ENHRY and CDR2 SYGVKD. The CDR3 runs 16 residues. Between the trimmed V and J ends, which lost 5 bases and 0 bases, there was a span of 15 bases. The CDR3 DNA reads as TGTGCCATCAGTTTTCAGGGCCACGGGAGCACAGATACGCAGTATTTT. Its translation is CAISFQGHGSTDTQYF.

This clonotype was detected many times. V is TRBV5-1 and J is TRBJ2-5; 7 positions agree with TRBD1. Germline-derived CDR1 and CDR2 are SGHRS and YFSETQ. The trim removed 0 bases at V and 1 base at J, leaving 3 bases unmatched. The CDR3 loop spans 15 amino acids. The DNA for the CDR3 is TGCGCCAGCAGCTTGGGGACAGGCTTCCAAGAGACCCAGTACTTC. This gives the protein CASSLGTGFQETQYF.

The chain has TRBV7-6 and TRBJ1-5; D remains ambiguous. The ends were cut back, 0 bases at V and 5 bases at J, with 5 bases in the middle. Germline CDR1 SGHVS, CDR2 FNYEAQ. The CDR3 totals 13 residues. The CDR3 spells CASSLAADQPQHF. For the CDR3, the DNA is TGTGCCAGCAGCTTAGCGGCTGATCAGCCCCAGCATTTT.

Note on this clonotype: This sequence may be a read error, since a much larger clone differs from it by one base. The CDR3 region has the DNA TGTGCCAGCAGCCGGGACAGCACTGACGCTTTCTTT. Translated: CASSRDSTDAFF. The chain carries TRBV6-5 and TRBJ1-1, with 7 positions matching TRBD1. Germline lookup yields CDR1 MNHEY and CDR2 SVGAGI. The CDR3 runs 12 residues.

This clonotype has just a few counts. This chain uses TRBV20-1 with TRBJ2-7, with unresolved D. CDR1 DFQATT and CDR2 SNEGSKA come from the germline V gene (reference sequence). The CDR3 runs 16 residues. Trimming cost V 1 base and J 0 bases, with 16 bases left between them. In nucleotides, the CDR3 is TGCAGTGCTAGAGTTGTTGTGACTCAGAGCTCCTACGAGCAGTACTTC. Encoded protein: CSARVVVTQSSYEQYF.

This clonotype was seen only a few times. The chain recombines TRBV24-1 with TRBJ2-5; weak D call: TRBD2 (5 bases). This CDR3 is built from 14 residues. V was trimmed by 3 bases and J by 2 bases, leaving 9 bases between them. Germline loops: CDR1 KGHDR, CDR2 SFDVKD. The CDR3 reads CATSDEAEQETQYF. The CDR3 coding sequence is TGTGCCACCAGTGATGAAGCGGAACAAGAGACCCAGTACTTC.

Ten or more counts support this clonotype. The chain employs TRBV5-1 and TRBJ2-5, with D perhaps TRBD2 (5 bases). Trimming removed 7 bases from V and 0 bases from J, with 13 bases in between. Germline V gene data show CDR1 as SGHRS and CDR2 as YFSETQ. CDR3 size: 14 residues. The CDR3 DNA is TGCGCCAGCGGAGCGGCCTCGTACCAAGAGACCCAGTACTTC. Its protein is CASGAASYQETQYF.

A few counts support this clonotype. The rearrangement joins TRBV4-3 to TRBJ2-3; D might be TRBD2 (7 bases). V dropped 0 bases and J dropped 2 bases, with 15 bases sitting between them. The CDR3 spans 17 residues. Germline V CDR1 and CDR2: LGHNA, YSLEER. The CDR3 bases are TGCGCCAGCAGCCAAGATTGGGGGGGCCCCACCACAGATACGCAGTATTTT. Its protein product is CASSQDWGGPTTDTQYF.

This clonotype was detected many times. In DNA, the CDR3 is TGTGCCAGCAGTTCTGGAGAAAACACTGAAGCTTTCTTT. Protein product: CASSSGENTEAFF. The genes are TRBV12-3 or TRBV12-4 and TRBJ1-1; D gene unclear. V was pared by 4 bases and J by 2 bases, with 8 bases between. The CDR3 extends over 13 amino acids.